This passage covers 14 T cell receptor beta chains from one sample sequenced in a study of identical twins. TCRdb reprocessed the 5' RACE reads with MiXCR, giving one entry per CDR3 protein. This table has fewer than 900,000 distinct CDR3 sequences, roughly 18% appearing once. This sample also belongs to another study, concerning T cells expressing NK-cell markers.

Sequencing was performed on PBMCs. The receptors derive from a woman aged 18-29 years in good health.

This clonotype was seen a handful of times. The chain joins TRBV3-1 to TRBJ2-7, with unresolved D. Germline V gives CDR1 LGHDT, CDR2 YNNKEL (reference sequence). This CDR3 spans 14 amino acids. The V and J ends lost 2 bases and 7 bases respectively, with 15 bases between them. The CDR3 DNA follows: TGTGCCAGCAGCCAACTGTGGAGCGCCGGGGAGCAGTACTTC. Its protein product is CASSQLWSAGEQYF.

CDR3 nucleotide sequence: TGCAGTATTTCCGGGGAGGACGGGGAGACCCAGTACTTC. As protein: CSISGEDGETQYF. This rearrangement joins TRBV20-1 to TRBJ2-5; a weak D match, TRBD2 (6 bases). Trimming took 8 bases from V and 5 from J, leaving 18 bases between them. This CDR3 has 13 residues. Germline CDR1 reads DFQATT; CDR2 reads SNEGSKA (reference sequence).

This chain uses TRBV6-5 with TRBJ2-2, with 7 nucleotides matching TRBD2. CDR3 length equals 15 residues. Trimming took 4 bases from V and 4 from J; bases not matched to a gene: 6. CDR1 and CDR2 from the germline V gene are MNHEY and SVGAGI. CDR3 residues: CASSSLAEFTGELFF. The DNA for the CDR3 is TGTGCCAGCAGTTCCCTAGCGGAGTTCACCGGGGAGCTGTTTTTT.

The genes are TRBV12-3 or TRBV12-4 and TRBJ2-3, with 13 bases fitting TRBD2. This CDR3 is 14 amino acids long. Trimming took 8 bases from V and 5 from J; bases not matched to a gene: 4. In nucleotides, the CDR3 is TGTGCCAGCGGACTAGCGGGAGATCGAGATACGCAGTATTTT. Translating it yields CASGLAGDRDTQYF.

There are a few counts of this clonotype. The genes are TRBV20-1 and TRBJ2-2; D is perhaps TRBD2 (5 bases). Germline assignment: CDR1 DFQATT and CDR2 SNEGSKA (reference sequence). V gave up 3 bases and J gave up 2 bases, with 10 bases separating them. The CDR3 is 14 residues long. DNA for the CDR3: TGCAGTGCTAGTGTGGGAGTTAACACCGGGGAGCTGTTTTTT. It yields the protein CSASVGVNTGELFF.

The J gene is TRBJ1-6, the V gene TRBV6-2 or TRBV6-3; 7 bases agree with TRBD1. CDR1 and CDR2 from the germline V gene are MNHEY and SVGEGT. V dropped 11 bases and J dropped 4; count of bases not matched to a gene: 8. The length of the CDR3 is 14 residues. CDR3 DNA sequence: TGTGCCGGAACCGGGACAGCTTATAATTCACCCCTCCACTTT. Encoded protein: CAGTGTAYNSPLHF.

The rearrangement uses TRBV6-1 and TRBJ2-2; 8 bases fit TRBD2. V dropped 6 bases and J dropped 5; count of bases not matched to a gene: 8. From germline, CDR1 is MNHNS and CDR2 SASEGT. The CDR3 length is 15 residues. CDR3 sequence: CASRPAGVGTGELFF. The CDR3 region has the DNA TGTGCCAGCAGGCCAGCGGGAGTGGGGACCGGGGAGCTGTTTTTT.

This clonotype was seen at least ten times. The chain carries TRBV6-6 and TRBJ2-7; 7 bases fit TRBD1. From germline, CDR1 is MNHNY and CDR2 SVGAGI (reference sequence). This CDR3 is built from 13 residues. Germline trimming cut 5 bases from V and 4 bases from J; bases unmatched to any gene: 5. CDR3 in amino acids: CASSRQGRYEQYF. The CDR3 DNA is TGTGCCAGCAGTCGACAGGGACGGTACGAGCAGTACTTC.

This clonotype was seen a few times. The V gene is TRBV7-2, the J gene TRBJ1-3; D gene uncertain. The CDR3 is 10 residues long. Germline V lookup: CDR1 SGHTA, CDR2 FQGNSA. V lost 8 bases, J lost 4 bases, and 3 bases lay in between. The CDR3 loop is CASPGNTIYF. CDR3 coding DNA: TGTGCCAGCCCCGGAAACACCATATATTTT.

The sample holds many counts of this clonotype. The rearrangement links TRBV27 to TRBJ2-1; the match to TRBD2 covers 14 bases. CDR1 and CDR2 (germline): MNHEY, SMNVEV (reference sequence). The CDR3 contains 16 residues. V shed 3 bases, J shed 7 bases, and the junction held 5 bases outside the gene matches. The CDR3 loop reads CASSFPGTSGSNEQFF. In DNA form, the CDR3 reads TGTGCCAGCAGTTTCCCAGGGACTAGCGGGAGTAATGAGCAGTTCTTC.

This clonotype occurred a few times. This chain links TRBV5-1 with TRBJ2-3, with a tentative D call TRBD1 (6 bases). Germline V CDR1 and CDR2: SGHRS, YFSETQ. V shed 4 bases and J shed 4 bases, with 13 bases lying between them. The CDR3 has 14 amino acids. The CDR3 nucleotides read TGCGCCAGCAGCAGTGGACAGCTCGCAGATACGCAGTATTTT. Its translation is CASSSGQLADTQYF.

This clonotype was seen more than once but under ten times. The rearrangement joins TRBV12-3 or TRBV12-4 to TRBJ2-2; 9 bases match TRBD2. The J segment lost 6 bases and the V segment lost 8 bases, leaving 13 bases of the junction unmatched. CDR3 length equals 16 residues. The CDR3 loop is CASVPWASGAAGELFF. The CDR3 DNA sequence: TGTGCCAGCGTCCCTTGGGCTAGCGGGGCTGCCGGGGAGCTGTTTTTT.

This chain uses TRBV29-1 with TRBJ2-5; D gene ambiguous. The CDR3 has 13 residues. Trimming stripped 1 base from V and 3 bases from J, with 9 bases between. CDR1 and CDR2 (germline): SQVTM, ANQGSEA. The CDR3 sequence: CSVEGWSEETQYF. As DNA, the CDR3 is TGCAGCGTTGAAGGCTGGAGTGAAGAGACCCAGTACTTC.

The chain has TRBV4-3 and TRBJ2-7; TRBD1 matches 7 bases. J was trimmed by 5 bases and V by 3 bases; bases with no gene match: 16. CDR1 LGHNA and CDR2 YSLEER come from the germline V gene. CDR3 length: 17 amino acids. Written as DNA, the CDR3 is TGCGCCAGCAGCCAGAAGAGGGGGACAGCGTCGATCCACGAGCAGTACTTC. Translation gives CASSQKRGTASIHEQYF.